These 15 T cell receptor beta chains originate from one sample sequenced in a study of T cell responses to AZD1222 COVID-19 vaccine. This table comes from immunoSEQ multiplex PCR, and its TCRdb copy is limited to in-frame clones, with some not included. Of just under 55,000 clones listed, about 85% are singletons. Sequencing used peripheral blood, obtained on day 0 of AZD1222 vaccination. The source of these receptors is an adult in good health.

The chain joins TRBV7-2 to TRBJ2-7; TRBD1 is a possible D gene (5 bases). With 5 bases removed from V and 2 bases from J, the gap between germline ends came to 19 bases. The CDR3 runs to 16 residues. From germline, CDR1 is SGHTA and CDR2 FQGNSA. The CDR3 nucleotides read TGTGCCAGCAGCCTAAACACATTCCAGGGTGCCTACGAGCAGTACTTC. Translation: CASSLNTFQGAYEQYF.

This chain joins TRBV29-1 and TRBJ1-1; TRBD1 matches at 7 bases. The length of the CDR3 is 14 residues. Germline CDR1 is SQVTM and CDR2 is ANQGSEA. V trimming: 7 bases; J trimming: 3 bases; junction bases outside the gene matches: 11. CDR3 in DNA: TGCAGCGCGCTCGTTCCAGGGGGTGACACTGAAGCTTTCTTT. It translates to CSALVPGGDTEAFF. Drawing the rest from reference TRBV29-1 and TRBJ1-1, the complete variable domain is SAVISQKPSRDICQRGTSLTIQCQVDSQVTMMFWYRQQPGQSLTLIATANQGSEATYESGFVIDKFPISRPNLTFSTLTVSNMSPEDSSIYLCSALVPGGDTEAFFGQGTRLTVV.

The chain links TRBV30 to TRBJ1-1; D is ambiguous. The germline V gene has CDR1 GTSNPN and CDR2 SVGIG (reference sequence). V shed 0 bases and J shed 1 base, with 9 bases lying between them. The CDR3 spans 14 residues. The CDR3 reads CAWSVTWANTEAFF. For the CDR3, the DNA is TGTGCCTGGAGTGTAACTTGGGCGAACACTGAAGCTTTCTTT.

The gene calls are TRBV19 and TRBJ2-7; 11 nucleotides agree with TRBD1. Unmatched junction bases numbered 3, after V lost 8 bases and J lost 3 bases. This CDR3 spans 13 amino acids. Germline V CDR1 and CDR2: LNHDA, SQIVND (reference sequence). CDR3 residues: CASGQGAGYEQYF. In DNA form, the CDR3 reads TGTGCCAGTGGACAGGGGGCAGGCTACGAGCAGTACTTC.

This chain links TRBV19 with TRBJ1-5; a weak D match, TRBD1 (6 bases). The V end was cut by 1 base, the J end by 6 bases, with 16 bases between. This CDR3 has 16 residues. From germline, CDR1 is LNHDA and CDR2 SQIVND (reference sequence). As DNA, the CDR3 is TGTGCCAGTAGTATAGGTCAGTCTAGAGGGGGTCAGCCCCAGCATTTT. Translating gives CASSIGQSRGGQPQHF.

This clone has only one observation. The rearrangement joins TRBV5-8 to TRBJ1-5; the match to TRBD1 covers 8 bases. The V segment lost 4 bases and the J segment 7 bases; nucleotides outside the gene matches: 10. In germline, CDR1 is SGHTS, CDR2 YDEGEE. The CDR3 runs to 15 residues. The CDR3 DNA follows: TGTGCCAGCAGCACCACAGGGGGGGCAAGGCAGCCCCAGCATTTT. Residues: CASSTTGGARQPQHF.

The rearrangement uses TRBV28 and TRBJ1-6; 8 bases align to TRBD1. The CDR3 has 14 residues. The trim removed 5 bases at V and 10 bases at J, leaving 7 bases unmatched. Germline assignment: CDR1 MDHEN and CDR2 SYDVKM. CDR3 residues: CASSPGQGGSPLHF. The CDR3 bases are TGTGCCAGCAGTCCCGGACAGGGAGGCTCACCCCTCCACTTT.

The chain recombines TRBV4-3 with TRBJ1-1; 7 bases are a match to TRBD1. The CDR3 spans 15 residues. Germline loops: CDR1 LGHNA, CDR2 YSLEER. Unmatched junction bases numbered 8, after V lost 1 base and J lost 6 bases. The DNA for the CDR3 is TGCGCCAGCAGCCAAGGGCAGGGGGGCGGTGCTGAAGCTTTCTTT. This codes for CASSQGQGGGAEAFF.

This clone was recorded only once. V is TRBV28 and J is TRBJ1-3, with TRBD1 matching over 7 bases. The trim removed 10 bases at V and 1 base at J, leaving 7 bases unmatched. Germline CDR1 is MDHEN and CDR2 is SYDVKM. The CDR3 is made up of 14 amino acids. The CDR3 reads CATRDSGSGNTIYF. The CDR3 DNA reads as TGTGCCACCCGGGACAGTGGGTCTGGAAACACCATATATTTT.

The rearrangement links TRBV30 to TRBJ1-1; D remains ambiguous. The CDR3 is made up of 13 amino acids. Between the trimmed V and J ends, which lost 0 bases and 0 bases, there was a span of 5 bases. The germline V gene encodes CDR1 GTSNPN and CDR2 SVGIG (reference sequence). This CDR3 reads CAWSVNLNTEAFF. For the CDR3, the DNA is TGTGCCTGGAGTGTTAATTTGAACACTGAAGCTTTCTTT.

This clone came up a few times. V usage is TRBV28 and J usage is TRBJ1-5, with 8 bases lining up with TRBD1. V dropped 10 bases and J dropped 6; count of bases not matched to a gene: 8. The CDR3 consists of 13 residues. The germline CDR1 and CDR2 sequences are MDHEN and SYDVKM. CDR3 in amino acids: CATTPGGGQPQHF. For the CDR3, the DNA is TGTGCCACAACACCAGGGGGCGGTCAGCCCCAGCATTTT.

This clone was seen only a few times. The chain links TRBV5-4 to TRBJ2-7; D might be TRBD1 (5 bases). The CDR3 has 15 residues. Per the germline V gene, CDR1 is SGHNT and CDR2 is YYREEE (reference sequence). Between the trimmed V and J ends, which lost 4 bases and 2 bases, there was a span of 16 bases. The CDR3 DNA follows: TGTGCCAGCAGCCGCCACCCACAGGTAGCCTACGAGCAGTACTTC. It is translated as CASSRHPQVAYEQYF.

The gene calls are TRBV5-5 and TRBJ1-1, with TRBD1 as a possible D gene (6 bases). V was trimmed by 2 bases and J by 7 bases, leaving 18 bases between them. Germline CDR1 is SGHKS and CDR2 is YYEKEE (reference sequence). This CDR3 is 15 amino acids long. CDR3 in DNA: TGTGCCAGCAGCTTCGCCCCACAGGGCCTAGGTGAAGCTTTCTTT. Protein product: CASSFAPQGLGEAFF.

The V gene is TRBV9, the J gene TRBJ1-2, with TRBD1 matching over 9 bases. Unmatched junction bases numbered 9, after V lost 4 bases and J lost 8 bases. The CDR3 length is 14 residues. Germline assignment: CDR1 SGDLS and CDR2 YYNGEE. In DNA form, the CDR3 reads TGTGCCAGCAGCTTATCGGGACAGGGCTACGGCTACACCTTC. It encodes CASSLSGQGYGYTF.

The rearrangement links TRBV11-2 to TRBJ1-3, with D possibly being TRBD1 (6 bases). Germline values: CDR1 SGHAT, CDR2 FQNNGV. The V and J ends lost 1 base and 0 bases respectively, with 7 bases between them. CDR3 size: 15 residues. The CDR3 region is CASSLVGGSGNTIYF. As DNA, the CDR3 is TGTGCCAGCAGCTTAGTAGGGGGCTCTGGAAACACCATATATTTT.